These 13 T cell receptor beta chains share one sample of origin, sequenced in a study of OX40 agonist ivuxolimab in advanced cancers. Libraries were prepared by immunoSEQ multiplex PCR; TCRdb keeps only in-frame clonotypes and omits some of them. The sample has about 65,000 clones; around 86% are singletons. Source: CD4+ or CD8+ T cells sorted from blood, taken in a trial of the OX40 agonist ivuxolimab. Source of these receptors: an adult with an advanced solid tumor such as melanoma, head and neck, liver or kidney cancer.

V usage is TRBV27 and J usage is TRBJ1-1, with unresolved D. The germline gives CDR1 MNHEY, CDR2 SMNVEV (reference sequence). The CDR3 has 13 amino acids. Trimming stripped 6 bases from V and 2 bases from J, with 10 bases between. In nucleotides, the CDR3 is TGTGCCAGCAGCCCGTCGATTAACACTGAAGCTTTCTTT. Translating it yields CASSPSINTEAFF.

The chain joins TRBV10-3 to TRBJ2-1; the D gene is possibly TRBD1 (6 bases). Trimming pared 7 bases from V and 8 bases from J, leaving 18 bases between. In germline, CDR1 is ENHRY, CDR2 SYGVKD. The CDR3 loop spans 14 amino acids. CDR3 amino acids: CAITRAGDEDEQFF. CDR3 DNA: TGTGCCATCACGAGGGCAGGGGATGAGGATGAGCAGTTCTTC.

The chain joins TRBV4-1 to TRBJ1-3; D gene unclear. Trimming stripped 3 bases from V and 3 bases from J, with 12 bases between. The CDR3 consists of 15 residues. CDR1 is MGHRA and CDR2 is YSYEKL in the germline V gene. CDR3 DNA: TGCGCCAGCAGCCACCCCCCCCCGGGTGGAAACACCATATATTTT. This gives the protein CASSHPPPGGNTIYF.

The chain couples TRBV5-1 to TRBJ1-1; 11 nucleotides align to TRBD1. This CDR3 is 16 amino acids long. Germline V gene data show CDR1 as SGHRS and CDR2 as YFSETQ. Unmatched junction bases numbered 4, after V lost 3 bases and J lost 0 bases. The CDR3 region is CASSWGTGGLNTEAFF. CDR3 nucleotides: TGCGCCAGCAGCTGGGGGACAGGGGGTTTGAACACTGAAGCTTTCTTT. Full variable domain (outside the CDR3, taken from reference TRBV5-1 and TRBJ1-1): KAGVTQTPRYLIKTRGQQVTLSCSPISGHRSVSWYQQTPGQGLQFLFEYFSETQRNKGNFPGRFSGRQFSNSRSEMNVSTLELGDSALYLCASSWGTGGLNTEAFFGQGTRLTVV.

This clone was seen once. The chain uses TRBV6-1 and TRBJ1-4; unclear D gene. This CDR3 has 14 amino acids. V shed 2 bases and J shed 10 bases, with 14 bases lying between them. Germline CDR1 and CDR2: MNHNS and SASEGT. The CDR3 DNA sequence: TGTGCCAGCAGTGAATGGGAGAGGGAGGGAAAACTGTTTTTT. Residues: CASSEWEREGKLFF.

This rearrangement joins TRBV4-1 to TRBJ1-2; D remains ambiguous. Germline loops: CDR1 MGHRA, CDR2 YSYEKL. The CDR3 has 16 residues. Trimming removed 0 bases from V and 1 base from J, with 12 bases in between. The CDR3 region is CASSQDESRVNYGYTF. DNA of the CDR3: TGCGCCAGCAGCCAAGATGAGAGTCGGGTTAACTATGGCTACACCTTC.

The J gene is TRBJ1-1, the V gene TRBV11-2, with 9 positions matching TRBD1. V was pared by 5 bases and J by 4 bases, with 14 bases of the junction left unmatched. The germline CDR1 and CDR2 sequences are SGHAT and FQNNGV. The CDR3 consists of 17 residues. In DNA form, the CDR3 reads TGTGCCAGCAGCCGGGCGGGACAGGGTATTTTATTCACTGAAGCTTTCTTT. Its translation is CASSRAGQGILFTEAFF.

CDR3 nucleotides: TGTGCCAGCAGCGTAGGTTCGGGGGTTGAGGGCTACACCTTC. It is translated as CASSVGSGVEGYTF. J is TRBJ1-2 and V is TRBV9; perhaps TRBD1 as D (5 bases). Germline V gene lookup returns CDR1 SGDLS and CDR2 YYNGEE. Trimming stripped 0 bases from V and 8 bases from J, with 14 bases between. The CDR3 spans 14 residues.

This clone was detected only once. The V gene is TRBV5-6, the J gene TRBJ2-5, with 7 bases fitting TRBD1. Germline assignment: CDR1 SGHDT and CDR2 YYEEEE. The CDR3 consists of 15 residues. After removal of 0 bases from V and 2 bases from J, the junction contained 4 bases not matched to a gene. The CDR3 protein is CASSLATGRQETQYF. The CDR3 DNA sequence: TGTGCCAGCAGCTTGGCGACAGGGCGGCAAGAGACCCAGTACTTC. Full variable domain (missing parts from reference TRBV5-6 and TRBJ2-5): DAGVTQSPTHLIKTRGQQVTLRCSPKSGHDTVSWYQQALGQGPQFIFQYYEEEERQRGNFPDRFSGHQFPNYSSELNVNALLLGDSALYLCASSLATGRQETQYFGPGTRLLVL.

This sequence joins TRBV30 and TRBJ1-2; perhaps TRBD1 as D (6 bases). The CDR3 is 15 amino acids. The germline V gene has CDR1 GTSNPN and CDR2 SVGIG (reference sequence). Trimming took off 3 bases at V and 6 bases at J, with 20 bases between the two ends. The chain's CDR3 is CAWRRQTTGNHGYTF. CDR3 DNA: TGTGCCTGGAGACGCCAGACCACAGGGAATCATGGCTACACCTTC.

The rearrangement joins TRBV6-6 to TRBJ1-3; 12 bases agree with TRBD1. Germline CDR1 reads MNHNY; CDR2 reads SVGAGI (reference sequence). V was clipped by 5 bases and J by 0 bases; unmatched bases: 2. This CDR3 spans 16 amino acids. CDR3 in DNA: TGTGCCAGCAGTCCGGGACAGGGGGCCTCTGGAAACACCATATATTTT. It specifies CASSPGQGASGNTIYF.

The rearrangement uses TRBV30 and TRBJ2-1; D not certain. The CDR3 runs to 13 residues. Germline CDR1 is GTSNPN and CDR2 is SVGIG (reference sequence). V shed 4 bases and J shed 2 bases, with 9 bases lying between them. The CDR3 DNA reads TGTGCCTGGATCACGTGGCCCTACAATGAGCAGTTCTTC. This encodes CAWITWPYNEQFF.

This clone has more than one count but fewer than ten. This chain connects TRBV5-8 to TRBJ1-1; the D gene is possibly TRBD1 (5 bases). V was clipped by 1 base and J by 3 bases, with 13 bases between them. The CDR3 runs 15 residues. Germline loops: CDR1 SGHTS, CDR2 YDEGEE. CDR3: CASSLYGGKDTEAFF. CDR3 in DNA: TGTGCCAGCAGCTTGTATGGGGGAAAGGACACTGAAGCTTTCTTT.